The clone carrying this TCR beta chain occurred many times. The antigen is not known. Amplification of TCR beta CDR3 regions was performed using RNA transcripts as template. Carried out on the TCR CDR3, a first-round RT-PCR used the HTBI primer set. TCRdb re-analysed the multiplex PCR reads in MiXCR, keeping a single row per CDR3 protein. The sample has some 740,000 distinct CDR3 sequences; about 15% are singletons. This record belongs to a study of T cells in Graves' hyperthyroidism and ophthalmopathy. The V gene's germline CDR1 is SGHAT and CDR2 FQDESV (reference sequence). The V end was cut by 5 bases, the J end by 7 bases, with 24 bases between. This CDR3 is 16 amino acids long. Findings and limits, study-wide: Most thyroid clonotypes expanded above 0.001 were also detected in blood. Ophthalmopathy and stable hyperthyroidism were separated by a 13 V-J model.

Diagnoses rested on clinical symptoms, serum thyroxine and TRAb, thyroid ultrasound and orbital computed tomography. The sequenced sample was blood. This TCR was recovered from a woman aged 18 to 35 with Graves' hyperthyroidism. V usage is TRBV11-1 and J usage is TRBJ2-7; D possibly corresponds to TRBD1 (6 bases). CDR3 bases: TGTGCCAGCAGCGAGACAATCGGGACCTACAGGGAAGAGCAGTACTTC. Translation: CASSETIGTYREEQYF.